These T cell receptor beta chains were read from a single sample in a study of PD-1 blockade in classical Hodgkin lymphoma. Repertoires were generated with immunoSEQ multiplex PCR, while TCRdb's copy carries only in-frame clones and drops some. The sample holds some 90,000 clones, 78% seen once. This material consisted of peripheral blood mononuclear cells (PBMCs), taken before the fourth cycle of nivolumab. Source of these receptors: a human donor with classical Hodgkin lymphoma. CDR3s include the opening cysteine and the closing phenylalanine or tryptophan.

TRBV30	TRBJ2-7	CAWVPSGRAGSYEQYF
TRBV28	TRBJ2-7	CAGRAGSSYEQYF
TRBV7-2	TRBJ2-5	CASSLRWDRGLETQYF
TRBV18	TRBJ2-1	CASSRDKYNEQFF
TRBV5-1	TRBJ2-5	CASSWTTGIARETQYF
TRBV5-1	TRBJ1-6	CASSLDDRGYSPLHF
TRBV19	TRBJ2-1	CASSILAEYNEQFF
TRBV11-3	TRBJ2-2	CASSPAWQGRTGELFF
TRBV6-5	TRBJ2-7	CASSPRPVAYEQYF
TRBV2	TRBJ2-7	CASQGTEQYF
TRBV13	TRBJ2-4	CASSSKTGVANIQYF
TRBV9	TRBJ2-2	CASSVAQGPTGELFF
TRBV19	TRBJ2-3	CASSYDGWSGTDTQYF